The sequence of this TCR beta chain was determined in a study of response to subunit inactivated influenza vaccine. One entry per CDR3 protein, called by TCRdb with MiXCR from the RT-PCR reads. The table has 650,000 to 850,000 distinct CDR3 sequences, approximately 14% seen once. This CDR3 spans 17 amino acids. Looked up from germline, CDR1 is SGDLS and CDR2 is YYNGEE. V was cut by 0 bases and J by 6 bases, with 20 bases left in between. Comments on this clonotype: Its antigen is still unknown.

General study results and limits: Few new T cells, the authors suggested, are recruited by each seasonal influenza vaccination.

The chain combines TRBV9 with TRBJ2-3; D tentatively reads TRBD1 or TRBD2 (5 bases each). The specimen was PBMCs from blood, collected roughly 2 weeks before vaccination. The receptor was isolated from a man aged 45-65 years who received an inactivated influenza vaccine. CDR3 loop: CASSVGSLGLGTDTQYF. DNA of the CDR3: TGTGCCAGCAGCGTAGGCTCCCTTGGACTGGGGACGGATACGCAGTATTTT.